A single T cell receptor (beta chain) is shown here with its context. This clone's antigen is unknown. No base quality information exists; no much larger clone differs at one position. The data stem from a study of blood T cell repertoires in COVID-19 (dated by TCRdb to about 2020). Regarding the complete study: Samples from collaborators originated in the United States, Italy and Spain and spanned both the acute and convalescent phases of COVID-19. The prospective study material was composed of cDNA or gDNA derived from T cells, B-cell-depleted T cells, or PBMCs. Subjects who had been exposed to COVID-19, were actively infected with it, or had recovered from it provided the deeply sampled blood TCRbeta repertoires that made up the dataset. The repertoires were released in a freely available public database meant as a resource for research on the immune response to SARS-CoV-2. The samples were drawn from two sources: the first 160 participants of the ongoing ImmuneRACE study, and 1,200 or so subjects contributed by 6 global collaborators. A de-identified subject ID, COVID-19 status, age in years and sex were almost always included in the sample metadata. HLA class I and class II types, where available, came from metadata supplied by the sample provider rather than from assay-based typing. Broad study findings and their caveats: How much clinical and demographic metadata was included differed by source and by participant, and the metadata was provided uncurated.

Each collaborating institution followed its own protocols to collect whole blood in K2EDTA tubes. Collaborator samples were shipped for TCRbeta analysis as frozen whole blood, isolated PBMCs, or DNA extracted from either sample type. The immunoSEQ Assay, a bias-controlled multiplex PCR, was used to amplify TCRbeta CDR3 regions from genomic DNA. As for how the authors treated the data: Within the assay, amplification of reference gene primers was used to estimate how many nucleated cells each sample contained. Sequence reads were collapsed and filtered to measure the absolute abundance of every unique TCRbeta CDR3 rearrangement. Productive Simpson clonality was computed per sample as the square root of Simpson's diversity index over productive rearrangements. The immuneACCESS repertoire file appears here via TCRdb, limited to in-frame rearrangements. These files lack a portion of the clones; in checked studies, under half of the deficit traces to unresolved V genes, and the cause of the others is not known. V, J and clone size reflect that table, while D and trimming were determined from the DNA. Across this sample there are about 480,000 clones, with roughly 90% seen only once. The ten top clones hold roughly 4.3% of the sample.

The source material was peripheral blood. The clonotype originates from a woman under 40 with acute or convalescent COVID-19.

CDR3 region: CASSLPTRTGRYGYTF. The DNA sequence reads TGTGCCAGCAGCCTCCCCACACGGACAGGGCGCTATGGCTACACCTTC. Here the chain combines TRBV28 and TRBJ1-2, with 8 middle bases fitting TRBD1. Trimming accounts for 6 bases at V and 4 bases at J, while the number of junction bases matched to no gene is 13. In the germline V gene, CDR1 corresponds to MDHEN and CDR2 to SYDVKM. The CDR3 holds 16 amino acids from the cysteine to the phenylalanine. Just CDR3 DNA is preserved here, 48 bases in frame from base 1.